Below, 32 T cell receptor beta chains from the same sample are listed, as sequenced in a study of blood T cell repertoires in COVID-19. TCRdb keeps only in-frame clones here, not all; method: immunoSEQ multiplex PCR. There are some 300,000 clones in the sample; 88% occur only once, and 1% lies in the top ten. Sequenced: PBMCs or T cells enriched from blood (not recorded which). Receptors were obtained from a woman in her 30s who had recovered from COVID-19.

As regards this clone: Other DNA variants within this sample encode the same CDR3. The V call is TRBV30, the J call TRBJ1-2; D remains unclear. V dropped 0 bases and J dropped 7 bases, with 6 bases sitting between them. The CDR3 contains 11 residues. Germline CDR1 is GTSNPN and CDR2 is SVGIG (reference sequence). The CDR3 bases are TGTGCCTGGAGTGTACGGGGTGGCTACACCTTC. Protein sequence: CAWSVRGGYTF. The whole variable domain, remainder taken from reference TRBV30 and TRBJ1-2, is SQTIHQWPATLVQPVGSPLSLECTVEGTSNPNLYWYRQAAGRGLQLLFYSVGIGQISSEVPQNLSASRPQDRQFILSSKKLLLSDSGFYLCAWSVRGGYTFGSGTRLTVV.

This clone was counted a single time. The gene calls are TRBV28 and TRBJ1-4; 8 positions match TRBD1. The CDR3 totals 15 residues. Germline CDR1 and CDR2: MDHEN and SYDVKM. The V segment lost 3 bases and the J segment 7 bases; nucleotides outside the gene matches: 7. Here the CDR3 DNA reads TGTGCCAGCAGTTTTAAGGGACAGGTGTTTGAAAAACTGTTTTTT. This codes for CASSFKGQVFEKLFF.

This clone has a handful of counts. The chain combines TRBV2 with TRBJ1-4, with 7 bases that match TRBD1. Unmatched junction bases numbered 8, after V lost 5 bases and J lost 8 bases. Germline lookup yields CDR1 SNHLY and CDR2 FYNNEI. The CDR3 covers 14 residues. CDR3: CASSTGTVKEKLFF. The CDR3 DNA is TGTGCCAGCAGTACCGGGACAGTAAAGGAAAAACTGTTTTTT. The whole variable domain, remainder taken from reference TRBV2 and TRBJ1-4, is EPEVTQTPSHQVTQMGQEVILRCVPISNHLYFYWYRQILGQKVEFLVSFYNNEISEKSEIFDDQFSVERPDGSNFTLKIRSTKLEDSAMYFCASSTGTVKEKLFFGSGTQLSVL.

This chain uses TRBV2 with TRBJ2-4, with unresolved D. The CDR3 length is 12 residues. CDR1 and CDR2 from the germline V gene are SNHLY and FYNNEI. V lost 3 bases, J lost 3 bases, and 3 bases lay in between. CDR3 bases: TGTGCCAGCAGTGACAGCAAAAACATTCAGTACTTC. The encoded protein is CASSDSKNIQYF.

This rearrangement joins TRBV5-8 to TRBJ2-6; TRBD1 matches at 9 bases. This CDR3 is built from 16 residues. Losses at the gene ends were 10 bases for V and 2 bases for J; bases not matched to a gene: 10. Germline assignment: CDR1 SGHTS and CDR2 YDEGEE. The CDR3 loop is CAATDRGMAGANVLTF. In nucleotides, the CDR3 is TGTGCCGCCACCGACAGGGGGATGGCTGGGGCCAACGTCCTGACTTTC.

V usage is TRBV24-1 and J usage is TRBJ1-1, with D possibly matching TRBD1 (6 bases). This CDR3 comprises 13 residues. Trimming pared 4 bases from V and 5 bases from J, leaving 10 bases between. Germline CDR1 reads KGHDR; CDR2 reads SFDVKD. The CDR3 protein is CATSDPTGTEAFF. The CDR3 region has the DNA TGTGCCACCAGTGACCCGACAGGAACTGAAGCTTTCTTT.

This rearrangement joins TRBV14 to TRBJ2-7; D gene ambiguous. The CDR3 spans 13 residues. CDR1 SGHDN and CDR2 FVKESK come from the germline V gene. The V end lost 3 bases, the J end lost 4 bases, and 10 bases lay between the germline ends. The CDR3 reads CASSQSVVYEQYF. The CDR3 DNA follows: TGTGCCAGCAGCCAGTCGGTAGTTTACGAGCAGTACTTC.

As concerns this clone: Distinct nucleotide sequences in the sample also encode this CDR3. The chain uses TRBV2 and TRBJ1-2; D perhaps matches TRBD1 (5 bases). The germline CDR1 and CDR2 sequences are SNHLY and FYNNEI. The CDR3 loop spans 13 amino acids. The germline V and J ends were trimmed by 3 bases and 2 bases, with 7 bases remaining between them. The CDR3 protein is CASSDQGNYGYTF. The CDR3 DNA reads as TGTGCCAGCAGTGATCAGGGCAACTATGGCTACACCTTC.

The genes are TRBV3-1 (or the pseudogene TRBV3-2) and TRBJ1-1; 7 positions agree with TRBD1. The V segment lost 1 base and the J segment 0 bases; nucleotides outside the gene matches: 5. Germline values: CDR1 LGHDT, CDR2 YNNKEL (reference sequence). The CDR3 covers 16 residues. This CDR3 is CASSQVRTGMNTEAFF. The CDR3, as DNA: TGTGCCAGCAGCCAAGTTAGGACAGGAATGAACACTGAAGCTTTCTTT.

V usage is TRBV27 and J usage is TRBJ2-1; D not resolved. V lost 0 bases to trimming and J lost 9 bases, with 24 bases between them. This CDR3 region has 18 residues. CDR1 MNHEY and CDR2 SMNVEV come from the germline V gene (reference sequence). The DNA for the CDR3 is TGTGCCAGCAGTTTATCAAGTGGAGCTCGATTCCGGTATGGTGAGCAGTTCTTC. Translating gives CASSLSSGARFRYGEQFF.

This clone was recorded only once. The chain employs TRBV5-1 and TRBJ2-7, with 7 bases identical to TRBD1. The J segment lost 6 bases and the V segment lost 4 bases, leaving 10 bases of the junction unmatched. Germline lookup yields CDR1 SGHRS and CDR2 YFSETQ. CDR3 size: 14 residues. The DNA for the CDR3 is TGCGCCAGCAGCGAGACAGGGAGCTCAGGCGAGCAGTACTTC. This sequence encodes CASSETGSSGEQYF.

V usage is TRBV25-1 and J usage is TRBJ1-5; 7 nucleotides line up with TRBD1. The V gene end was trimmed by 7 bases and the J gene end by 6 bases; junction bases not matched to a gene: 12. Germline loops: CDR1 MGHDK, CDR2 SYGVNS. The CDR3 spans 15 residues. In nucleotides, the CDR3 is TGTGCCAGCACGCGGACAGGAGTTCGGTGTCAGCCCCAGCATTTT. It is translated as CASTRTGVRCQPQHF.

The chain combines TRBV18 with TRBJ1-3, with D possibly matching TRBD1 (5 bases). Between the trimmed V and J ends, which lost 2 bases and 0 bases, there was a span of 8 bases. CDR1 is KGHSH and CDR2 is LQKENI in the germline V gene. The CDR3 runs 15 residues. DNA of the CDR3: TGTGCCAGCTCACCAGGCGGGGGCTCTGGAAACACCATATATTTT. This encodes CASSPGGGSGNTIYF.

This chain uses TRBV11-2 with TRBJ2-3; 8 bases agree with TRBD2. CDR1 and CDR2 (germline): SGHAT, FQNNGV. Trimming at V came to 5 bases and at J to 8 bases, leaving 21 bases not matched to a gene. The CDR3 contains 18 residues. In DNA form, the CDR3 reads TGTGCCAGCAGCCCTGGGACTAGTTGGGCCCCAACCAGTGGTACGCAGTATTTT. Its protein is CASSPGTSWAPTSGTQYF.

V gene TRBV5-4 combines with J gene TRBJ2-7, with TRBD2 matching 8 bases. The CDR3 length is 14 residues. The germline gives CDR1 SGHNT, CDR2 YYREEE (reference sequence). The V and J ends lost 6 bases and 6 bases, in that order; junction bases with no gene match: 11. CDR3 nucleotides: TGTGCCAGCACCCTCGGGGGGGGGCCCGTCGAGCAGTACTTC. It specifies CASTLGGGPVEQYF.

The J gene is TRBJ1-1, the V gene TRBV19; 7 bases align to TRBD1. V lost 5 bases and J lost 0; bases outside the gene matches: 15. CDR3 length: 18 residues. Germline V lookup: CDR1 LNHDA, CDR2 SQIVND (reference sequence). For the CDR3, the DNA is TGTGCCAGTAGTGGTAGGAGTTCGTCAGGGGGTTTGAACACTGAAGCTTTCTTT. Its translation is CASSGRSSSGGLNTEAFF.

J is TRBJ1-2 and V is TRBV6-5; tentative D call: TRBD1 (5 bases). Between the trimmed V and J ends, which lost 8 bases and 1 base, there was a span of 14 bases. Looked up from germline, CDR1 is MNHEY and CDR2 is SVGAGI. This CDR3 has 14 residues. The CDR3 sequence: CASLRQPVNYGYTF. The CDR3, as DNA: TGTGCCAGCCTACGACAGCCCGTTAACTATGGCTACACCTTC.

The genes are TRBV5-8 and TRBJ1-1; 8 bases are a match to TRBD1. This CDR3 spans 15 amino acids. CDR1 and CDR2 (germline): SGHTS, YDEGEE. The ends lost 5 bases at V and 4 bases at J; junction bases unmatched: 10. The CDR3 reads CASSSGTGSFTEAFF. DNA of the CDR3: TGTGCCAGCAGTTCCGGGACAGGCTCTTTCACTGAAGCTTTCTTT.

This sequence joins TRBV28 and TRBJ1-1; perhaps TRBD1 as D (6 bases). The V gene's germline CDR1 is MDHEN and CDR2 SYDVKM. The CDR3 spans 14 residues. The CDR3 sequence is CVLGAGAGTTEAFF. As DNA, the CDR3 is TGTGTCTTAGGGGCAGGGGCAGGTACCACTGAAGCTTTCTTT.

The CDR3: CASSLVAGGLNTEAFF. The CDR3 DNA reads TGCGCCAGCAGCTTGGTGGCAGGGGGCTTGAACACTGAAGCTTTCTTT. The V gene is TRBV5-1, the J gene TRBJ1-1, with 8 bases matching TRBD1. Germline CDR1 SGHRS, CDR2 YFSETQ. The CDR3 contains 16 residues. Unmatched junction bases numbered 4, after V lost 0 bases and J lost 0 bases. The full variable domain, in which reference TRBV5-1 and TRBJ1-1 provide the parts outside the CDR3, is KAGVTQTPRYLIKTRGQQVTLSCSPISGHRSVSWYQQTPGQGLQFLFEYFSETQRNKGNFPGRFSGRQFSNSRSEMNVSTLELGDSALYLCASSLVAGGLNTEAFFGQGTRLTVV.

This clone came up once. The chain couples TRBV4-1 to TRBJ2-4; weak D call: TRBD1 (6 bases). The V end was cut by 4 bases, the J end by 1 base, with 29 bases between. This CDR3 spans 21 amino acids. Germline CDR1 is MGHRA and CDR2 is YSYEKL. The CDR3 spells CASSPPFRTGTGPRAKNIQYF. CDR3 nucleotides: TGCGCCAGCAGCCCCCCGTTCCGCACAGGGACCGGGCCTCGGGCCAAAAACATTCAGTACTTC.

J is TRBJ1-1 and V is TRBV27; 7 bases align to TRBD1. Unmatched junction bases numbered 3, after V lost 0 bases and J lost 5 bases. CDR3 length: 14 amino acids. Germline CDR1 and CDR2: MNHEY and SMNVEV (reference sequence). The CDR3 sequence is CASSLSTGRTEAFF. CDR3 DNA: TGTGCCAGCAGTTTATCGACAGGGAGGACTGAAGCTTTCTTT.

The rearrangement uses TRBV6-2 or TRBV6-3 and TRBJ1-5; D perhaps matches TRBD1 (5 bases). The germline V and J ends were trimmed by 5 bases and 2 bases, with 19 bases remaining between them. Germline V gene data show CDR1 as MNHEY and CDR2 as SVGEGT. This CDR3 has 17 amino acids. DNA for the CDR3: TGTGCCAGCAGTCTCGGAGGAGGGGTTGGGCGCAATCAGCCCCAGCATTTT. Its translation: CASSLGGGVGRNQPQHF.

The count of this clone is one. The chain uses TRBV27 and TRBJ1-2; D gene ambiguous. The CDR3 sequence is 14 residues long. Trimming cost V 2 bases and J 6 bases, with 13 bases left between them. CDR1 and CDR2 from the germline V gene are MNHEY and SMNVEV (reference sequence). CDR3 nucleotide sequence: TGTGCCAGCAGTTTACGTTCGGGGAGGGATGGCTACACCTTC. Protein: CASSLRSGRDGYTF.

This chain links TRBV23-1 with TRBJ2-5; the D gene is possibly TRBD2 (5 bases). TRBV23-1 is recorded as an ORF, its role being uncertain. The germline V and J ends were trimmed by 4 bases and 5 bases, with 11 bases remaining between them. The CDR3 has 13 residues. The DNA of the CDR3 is TGCGCCAGCAGTCTGAGGGTGGAGGAGACCCAGTACTTC. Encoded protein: CASSLRVEETQYF.

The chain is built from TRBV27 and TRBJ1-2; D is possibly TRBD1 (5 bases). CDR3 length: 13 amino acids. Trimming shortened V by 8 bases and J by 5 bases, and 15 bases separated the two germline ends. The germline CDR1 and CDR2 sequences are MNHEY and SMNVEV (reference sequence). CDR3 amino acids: CASFPGGGYGYTF. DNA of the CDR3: TGTGCCAGCTTCCCCGGGGGTGGATATGGCTACACCTTC.

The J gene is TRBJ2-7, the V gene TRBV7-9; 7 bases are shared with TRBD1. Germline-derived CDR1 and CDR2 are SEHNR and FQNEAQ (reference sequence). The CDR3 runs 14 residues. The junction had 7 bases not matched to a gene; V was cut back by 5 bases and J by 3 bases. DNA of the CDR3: TGTGCCAGCAGCCAACCGGGACAGAGCTACGAGCAGTACTTC. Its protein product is CASSQPGQSYEQYF.

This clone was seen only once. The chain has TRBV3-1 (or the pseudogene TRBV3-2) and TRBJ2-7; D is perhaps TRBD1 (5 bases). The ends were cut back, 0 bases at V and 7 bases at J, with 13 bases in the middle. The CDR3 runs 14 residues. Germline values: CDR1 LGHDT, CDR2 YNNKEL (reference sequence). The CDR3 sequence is CASSQEAGSGEQYF. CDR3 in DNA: TGTGCCAGCAGCCAAGAGGCAGGGTCTGGAGAGCAGTACTTC.

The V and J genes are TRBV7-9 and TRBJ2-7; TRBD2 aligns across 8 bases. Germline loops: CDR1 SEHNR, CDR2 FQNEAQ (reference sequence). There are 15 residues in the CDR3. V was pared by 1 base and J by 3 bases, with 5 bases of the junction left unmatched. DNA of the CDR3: TGTGCCAGCAGCTTAGAAGCGGGGGCGTTCTACGAGCAGTACTTC. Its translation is CASSLEAGAFYEQYF.

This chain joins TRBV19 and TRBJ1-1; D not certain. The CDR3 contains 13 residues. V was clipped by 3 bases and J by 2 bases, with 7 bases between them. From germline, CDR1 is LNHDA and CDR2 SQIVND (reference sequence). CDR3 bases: TGTGCCAGTAGTATCAGGACTAACACTGAAGCTTTCTTT. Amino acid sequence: CASSIRTNTEAFF.

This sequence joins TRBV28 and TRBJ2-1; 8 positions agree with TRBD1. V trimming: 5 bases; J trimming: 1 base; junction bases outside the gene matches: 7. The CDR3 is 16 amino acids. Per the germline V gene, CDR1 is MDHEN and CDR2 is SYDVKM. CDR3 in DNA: TGTGCCAGCAGTCGACAGGGGCCCCTTTCCTACAATGAGCAGTTCTTC. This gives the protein CASSRQGPLSYNEQFF.

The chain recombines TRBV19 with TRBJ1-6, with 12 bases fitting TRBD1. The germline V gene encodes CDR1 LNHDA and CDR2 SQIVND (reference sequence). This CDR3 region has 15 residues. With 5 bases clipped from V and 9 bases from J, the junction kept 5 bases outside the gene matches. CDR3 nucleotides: TGTGCCAGTAGTGCCGGGACAGGGGGCGGTTCACCCCTCCACTTT. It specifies CASSAGTGGGSPLHF.